One TCR beta chain is described in this entry. Enrolled through a virtual design, the participants were between 18 and 89 years of age and came from some 26 US areas. Cohorts were based on clinical histories the participants reported. This specimen belongs to a study of blood T cell repertoires in COVID-19. The wider study: From T cells, B-cell-depleted T cells, or PBMCs came the material, which was cDNA or gDNA.

V lost 2 bases and J lost 3, with 11 bases in between. The germline gives CDR1 LNHNV, CDR2 YYDKDF (reference sequence). The CDR3 has 14 residues. In the source study's methods: Nucleated cell counts were estimated from reference gene primer amplification. The table came from immunoSEQ multiplex PCR; TCRdb's copy has only in-frame clones and leaves some out. V and J calls plus clone size are reproduced from that table; the DNA served to infer D and trimming. Found here are a few hundred thousand clones, roughly 84% of them singletons; the top ten hold approximately 7.2%. The rearrangement links TRBV15 to TRBJ2-7; D perhaps matches TRBD2 (5 bases). The sequence derives from a man younger than 45 in a cohort exposed to, infected with or recovered from COVID-19 (not recorded which). Sample: PBMCs or T cells enriched from blood (not recorded which). For the CDR3, the DNA is TGTGCCACCAGCAGATCCCCGGCGGGCTACGAGCAGTACTTC. Its protein is CATSRSPAGYEQYF.